This T cell receptor (beta chain) stems from a study of monozygotic twins with inflammatory bowel disease. Reanalyzing the 5' RACE reads, TCRdb keeps one entry per CDR3 protein, without DNA. Its clone listing holds around 230,000 distinct CDR3 sequences. This receptor was obtained from a human donor with ulcerative colitis or Crohn's disease, or a healthy co-twin of an affected twin (not recorded which). The specimen was blood.

The CDR3 here is CASSPRGLQMNTEAFF. The chain employs TRBV7-7 and TRBJ1-1. This CDR3 comprises 16 residues. CDR1 and CDR2 from the germline V gene are SSHAT and FNYEAQ (reference sequence).